Below, 9 T cell receptor beta chains from the same sample are listed, as sequenced in a study of T cell responses to AZD1222 COVID-19 vaccine. Using immunoSEQ multiplex PCR, the repertoire was profiled, and TCRdb retains in-frame clones only, with some absent. The sample contains 100,000 or so clones, more than 85% of which appear only once. The source material was peripheral blood, sampled on day 0 of AZD1222 vaccination. The receptors come from an adult in good health.

This clone is medium-sized (0.01 to 0.1%) in the sample. V is TRBV19 and J is TRBJ2-5, with TRBD1 as a possible D gene (5 bases). The length of the CDR3 is 13 residues. The ends were cut back, 5 bases at V and 2 bases at J, with 9 bases in the middle. The germline gives CDR1 LNHDA, CDR2 SQIVND (reference sequence). The CDR3 region has the DNA TGTGCCAGTAGTTTCCAGGGTCAAGAGACCCAGTACTTC. The encoded protein is CASSFQGQETQYF.

The chain recombines TRBV27 with TRBJ1-5, with 7 nucleotides matching TRBD1. Trimming at V came to 2 bases and at J to 10 bases, leaving 11 bases not matched to a gene. CDR3 size: 15 residues. The germline V gene encodes CDR1 MNHEY and CDR2 SMNVEV (reference sequence). CDR3 nucleotides: TGTGCCAGCAGTTTAACGGGACAGCAGGGGACCCCCCAGCATTTT. This gives the protein CASSLTGQQGTPQHF.

There are a few counts of this clone. The chain combines TRBV4-3 with TRBJ1-1; D ambiguous. There are 14 residues in the CDR3. The V gene lost 0 bases and the J gene lost 7 bases, with 12 bases spanning the gap. CDR1 LGHNA and CDR2 YSLEER come from the germline V gene. The CDR3 DNA reads TGCGCCAGCAGCCAAGATCTTGGGGATCTTGAAGCTTTCTTT. As protein: CASSQDLGDLEAFF.

The chain carries TRBV10-3 and TRBJ1-4, with unresolved D. With 6 bases removed from V and 7 bases from J, the gap between germline ends came to 12 bases. Germline V lookup: CDR1 ENHRY, CDR2 SYGVKD. CDR3 length: 13 residues. CDR3 in amino acids: CAIRGREGEKLFF. CDR3 bases: TGTGCCATCAGAGGGAGGGAGGGTGAAAAACTGTTTTTT.

This chain joins TRBV21-1 and TRBJ2-7. TRBV21-1 is a recognized pseudogene. The CDR3 runs to 11 residues. For the CDR3, the DNA is TGTGCCAGCAGCACCCCCTACGAGCAGTACTTC. It codes for CASSTPYEQYF.

The chain uses TRBV24-1 and TRBJ2-3, with 7 bases matching TRBD1. J lost 1 base, V lost 3 bases, and 9 bases had no gene match. The CDR3 is made up of 17 amino acids. Looked up from germline, CDR1 is KGHDR and CDR2 is SFDVKD. The CDR3 DNA follows: TGTGCCACCAGTGATCTCCCGAAAGGGGGCCGCACAGATACGCAGTATTTT. Protein product: CATSDLPKGGRTDTQYF.

The chain recombines TRBV10-3 with TRBJ2-3; TRBD2 matches at 7 bases. V lost 5 bases and J lost 3; bases outside the gene matches: 5. The CDR3 is 14 residues long. Germline V gives CDR1 ENHRY, CDR2 SYGVKD. The CDR3 reads CAISPGGSTDTQYF. CDR3 nucleotide sequence: TGTGCCATCAGTCCAGGCGGGAGTACAGATACGCAGTATTTT.

The V gene is TRBV28, the J gene TRBJ1-1; no clear D. This CDR3 contains 12 residues. Germline V gene sequence: CDR1 MDHEN, CDR2 SYDVKM. With 2 bases removed from V and 11 bases from J, the gap between germline ends came to 12 bases. DNA for the CDR3: TGTGCCAGCAGTTTACCTAGAAAGGTGGCTTTCTTT. Amino acids: CASSLPRKVAFF.

This chain connects TRBV9 to TRBJ2-3, with 8 positions matching TRBD2. The germline V gene encodes CDR1 SGDLS and CDR2 YYNGEE. The CDR3 consists of 15 residues. The V and J ends lost 4 bases and 0 bases, in that order; junction bases with no gene match: 4. CDR3 amino acids: CASSRSGGSTDTQYF. CDR3 DNA: TGTGCCAGCAGCCGGAGCGGGGGAAGCACAGATACGCAGTATTTT.